Presented here are 3 T cell receptor beta chains from one specimen sequenced in a study of T cell responses to AZD1222 COVID-19 vaccine. Profiling relied on immunoSEQ multiplex PCR, and the TCRdb table lists in-frame clones only, not all of them. The table shows 170,000 or so clones, with over 75% occurring only once. The material sequenced was peripheral blood, taken on day 0 of AZD1222 vaccination. The receptors were sampled from an adult in good health.

V is TRBV5-4 and J is TRBJ2-7; TRBD1 matches 8 bases. The CDR3 totals 14 residues. After removal of 0 bases from V and 4 bases from J, the junction contained 3 bases not matched to a gene. Germline V gives CDR1 SGHNT, CDR2 YYREEE (reference sequence). This chain's CDR3 is CASSLDRGSYEQYF. DNA of the CDR3: TGTGCCAGCAGCTTGGACAGGGGGAGTTACGAGCAGTACTTC.

The rearrangement links TRBV9 to TRBJ2-4, with no clear D. CDR1 and CDR2 from the germline V gene are SGDLS and YYNGEE. Deletions cut 4 bases from V and 4 bases from J, with 15 bases between. The CDR3 is made up of 15 amino acids. CDR3 residues: CASSPRTAAKNIQYF. The CDR3 DNA reads as TGTGCCAGCAGCCCTCGGACCGCTGCTAAAAACATTCAGTACTTC.

The rearrangement joins TRBV9 to TRBJ1-3, with D uncertain. In germline, CDR1 is SGDLS, CDR2 YYNGEE. Trimming cost V 3 bases and J 4 bases, with 14 bases left between them. The CDR3 contains 15 residues. CDR3 DNA sequence: TGTGCCAGCAGCGCCCGAGCGGGTAGGGGAAACACCATATATTTT. This codes for CASSARAGRGNTIYF.